This TCR beta chain was recovered during a study of STAT5B mutations in CD4+ large granular lymphocyte leukemia. The data were produced by immunoSEQ multiplex PCR, yet TCRdb's version contains in-frame clones alone and is incomplete. The sample has 25,000 to 30,000 clones, approximately 79% seen once; the top ten hold roughly 6.4%. Study-wide points: Main leukemic clonotypes were patient-specific, but 20% to 25% appeared at low frequency elsewhere.

This CDR3 is 12 amino acids long. Per germline, CDR1 KGHSH and CDR2 LQKENI. V was cut by 3 bases and J by 7 bases, with 4 bases left in between. The table lists this clone with a few counts. Its antigen is undetermined. The source of this sequence is a human donor in good health. The chain is built from TRBV18 and TRBJ1-6, with D unclear. The sequenced material came from CD4+ T cells from blood buffy coats. The CDR3 protein is CASSPGNSPLHF. In nucleotides, the CDR3 is TGTGCCAGCTCACCCGGCAATTCACCCCTCCACTTT.